This TCR beta chain was sequenced in a study of beta chain features in type 1 diabetes. The V and J ends lost 5 bases and 5 bases, in that order; junction bases with no gene match: 8. The CDR3 has 14 residues. The germline V gene has CDR1 LNHDA and CDR2 SQIVND (reference sequence). This clone was counted only a few times. Sequencing targeted expressed TCRB transcripts, as all isolated RNA had been reverse transcribed. Only in-frame clones appear in the TCRdb table, and some are missing; sequencing was by immunoSEQ multiplex PCR. The sample consists of about 250,000 clones, approximately 14% of them appearing once.

The chain has TRBV19 and TRBJ1-1; 7 bases align to TRBD1. This clonotype was obtained from a woman aged 40 to 50 in good health. The source material was naive CD4+ T cells from blood. The CDR3 protein is CASSSDRAGTEAFF. As DNA, the CDR3 is TGTGCCAGTAGTTCAGACAGGGCGGGGACTGAAGCTTTCTTT.